This is a list of T cell receptor beta chains from one sample in a study of response to subunit inactivated influenza vaccine. A single record per CDR3 protein comes from TCRdb applying MiXCR to the RT-PCR reads. The table has 530,000 or so distinct CDR3 sequences, approximately 15% seen once. The sequencing here drew on PBMCs from blood, taken 11 to 12 days after vaccination. The receptors here all came from a man aged 45 to 65 who received an inactivated influenza vaccine. CDR3s include the opening cysteine and the closing phenylalanine or tryptophan. Fields, in order: D gene, J gene, clone size, V gene, CDR3 DNA, CDR3 protein. The D gene is left open where the match is weak. Clone size is stated in some rows and not others, as once, few, many or a class when expanded.

D gene: .
J gene: TRBJ1-5
clone size: .
V gene: TRBV20-1
CDR3 DNA: TGCAGTGCTAGAATGGAGGGCCATAGCAATCAGCCCCAGCATTTT
CDR3 protein: CSARMEGHSNQPQHF

D gene: TRBD2
J gene: TRBJ2-1
clone size: few
V gene: TRBV30
CDR3 DNA: TGTGCCTGGACCCGATGGCTGGCTAGCGGGTCCAATGAGCAGTTCTTC
CDR3 protein: CAWTRWLASGSNEQFF

D gene: .
J gene: TRBJ1-4
clone size: few
V gene: TRBV6-1
CDR3 DNA: TGTGCCAGCAGTCGAGGGGGAACGGGTGAAAAACTGTTTTTT
CDR3 protein: CASSRGGTGEKLFF

D gene: .
J gene: TRBJ2-3
clone size: .
V gene: TRBV29-1
CDR3 DNA: TGCAGCGTTGTGGGGAGCCGGGATTCGGGAAGCACAGATACGCAGTATTTT
CDR3 protein: CSVVGSRDSGSTDTQYF

D gene: .
J gene: TRBJ1-1
clone size: few
V gene: TRBV3-1
CDR3 DNA: TGTGCCAGCAGCCAAGATAGGGTCGGGCGGGGCACTGAAGCTTTCTTT
CDR3 protein: CASSQDRVGRGTEAFF

D gene: TRBD1
J gene: TRBJ2-3
clone size: many
V gene: TRBV15
CDR3 DNA: TGTGCCGTAGGGGACAGGGCCCCAGATACGCAGTATTTT
CDR3 protein: CAVGDRAPDTQYF

D gene: .
J gene: TRBJ1-6
clone size: many
V gene: TRBV27
CDR3 DNA: TGTGCCAGCAGTTTAGGCAGGGAGTCACCCCTCCACTTT
CDR3 protein: CASSLGRESPLHF

D gene: TRBD2
J gene: TRBJ2-3
clone size: few
V gene: TRBV7-2
CDR3 DNA: TGTGCCAGCAGCTCCACCAGAAGCGGGGCTAGCACAGATACGCAGTATTTT
CDR3 protein: CASSSTRSGASTDTQYF

D gene: .
J gene: TRBJ2-7
clone size: .
V gene: TRBV7-9
CDR3 DNA: TGTGCCAGCAGCTTAGGGGGTTACTACGAGCAGTACTTC
CDR3 protein: CASSLGGYYEQYF

D gene: .
J gene: TRBJ1-1
clone size: few
V gene: TRBV4-2
CDR3 DNA: TGTGCCAGCAGCCAGGCAACCGAAGCTTTCTTT
CDR3 protein: CASSQATEAFF

D gene: TRBD1
J gene: TRBJ2-1
clone size: few
V gene: TRBV29-1
CDR3 DNA: TGCAGCGTTCAGACAGGGCCGTCGCCGTTCTTC
CDR3 protein: CSVQTGPSPFF

D gene: TRBD1
J gene: TRBJ2-1
clone size: few
V gene: TRBV5-1
CDR3 DNA: TGCGCCAGCAGCTCCCCGACAGGGGTGGGTTACAATGAGCAGTTCTTC
CDR3 protein: CASSSPTGVGYNEQFF

D gene: .
J gene: TRBJ2-4
clone size: many
V gene: TRBV20-1
CDR3 DNA: TGCAGTGCTGGCGGGACAGCCAAAAACATTCAGTACTTC
CDR3 protein: CSAGGTAKNIQYF

D gene: .
J gene: TRBJ2-2
clone size: .
V gene: TRBV5-6
CDR3 DNA: TGTGCCAGCAGCTTGGATCTTGAAACCGGGGAGCTGTTTTTT
CDR3 protein: CASSLDLETGELFF

D gene: .
J gene: TRBJ2-1
clone size: .
V gene: TRBV10-3
CDR3 DNA: TGTGCCATCAGCCGGGACCGCACCTACAATGAGCAGTTCTTC
CDR3 protein: CAISRDRTYNEQFF

D gene: .
J gene: TRBJ2-5
clone size: .
V gene: TRBV5-1
CDR3 DNA: TGCGCCAGCAGCGCCAGACAAGAGACCCAGTACTTC
CDR3 protein: CASSARQETQYF

D gene: .
J gene: TRBJ2-2
clone size: many
V gene: TRBV5-1
CDR3 DNA: TGCGCCAGCAGACAGGAGGCAGGGCGCACCGGGGAGCTGTTTTTT
CDR3 protein: CASRQEAGRTGELFF

D gene: .
J gene: TRBJ2-1
clone size: many
V gene: TRBV5-1
CDR3 DNA: TGCGCCAGCAGCTCCCAGGGAGGTGAGCAGTTCTTC
CDR3 protein: CASSSQGGEQFF

D gene: .
J gene: TRBJ2-1
clone size: .
V gene: TRBV9
CDR3 DNA: TGTGCCAGCAGCCCAGCAAGGGGGACGACGGTATACAATGAGCAGTTCTTC
CDR3 protein: CASSPARGTTVYNEQFF

D gene: .
J gene: TRBJ1-5
clone size: many
V gene: TRBV12-3/TRBV12-4
CDR3 DNA: TGTGCCAGCAGTTTAGCGCTAAGGAGCAATCAGCCCCAGCATTTT
CDR3 protein: CASSLALRSNQPQHF

D gene: TRBD2
J gene: TRBJ2-7
clone size: .
V gene: TRBV7-6
CDR3 DNA: TGTGCCAGCAGCCTTATGGGGGCAGCGGGAGGCGAGCAGTACTTC
CDR3 protein: CASSLMGAAGGEQYF

D gene: .
J gene: TRBJ2-7
clone size: .
V gene: TRBV5-1
CDR3 DNA: TGCGCCAGCACCCCGACCGGGACAACGACCTACGAGCAGTACTTC
CDR3 protein: CASTPTGTTTYEQYF

D gene: .
J gene: TRBJ1-1
clone size: .
V gene: TRBV11-2
CDR3 DNA: TGTGCCAGCAGCTCGGACAGTCGGCACACTGAAGCTTTCTTT
CDR3 protein: CASSSDSRHTEAFF

D gene: TRBD1
J gene: TRBJ2-3
clone size: .
V gene: TRBV11-2
CDR3 DNA: TGTGCCAGCAGCTTAGGCAGGGGGACAGGGGCCCTCACAGATACGCAGTATTTT
CDR3 protein: CASSLGRGTGALTDTQYF

D gene: TRBD2
J gene: TRBJ2-3
clone size: many
V gene: TRBV24-1
CDR3 DNA: TGTGCCACCAGTGCCCTAGCGGGAGACTACACAGATACGCAGTATTTT
CDR3 protein: CATSALAGDYTDTQYF

D gene: TRBD2
J gene: TRBJ2-1
clone size: few
V gene: TRBV29-1
CDR3 DNA: TGCAGCGTTTCACATAGCGGGAGGGCCCTCTTAAATGAGCAGTTCTTC
CDR3 protein: CSVSHSGRALLNEQFF

D gene: .
J gene: TRBJ1-4
clone size: many
V gene: TRBV4-2
CDR3 DNA: TGTGCCAGCAGCCGGGGACGGGCTGAAGGTGAAAAACTGTTTTTT
CDR3 protein: CASSRGRAEGEKLFF

D gene: TRBD2
J gene: TRBJ2-3
clone size: many
V gene: TRBV29-1
CDR3 DNA: TGCAGCGTTGAAGATCGCCCCGGGAGGCCAGATACGCAGTATTTT
CDR3 protein: CSVEDRPGRPDTQYF

D gene: .
J gene: TRBJ2-5
clone size: few
V gene: TRBV5-1
CDR3 DNA: TGCGCCAGCAGCGTGCTGGCAGGCGAAGAGACCCAGTACTTC
CDR3 protein: CASSVLAGEETQYF

D gene: TRBD2
J gene: TRBJ2-3
clone size: many
V gene: TRBV7-8
CDR3 DNA: TGTGCCAGCAGCGGGCCGGGGACTAGCGGGGAGCGCACAGATACGCAGTATTTT
CDR3 protein: CASSGPGTSGERTDTQYF

D gene: .
J gene: TRBJ1-1
clone size: .
V gene: TRBV20-1
CDR3 DNA: TGCAGTGCTAGAGGGGGAGCGGTAATGAACACTGAAGCTTTCTTT
CDR3 protein: CSARGGAVMNTEAFF

D gene: .
J gene: TRBJ1-1
clone size: few
V gene: TRBV27
CDR3 DNA: TGTGCCAGCAGTGGACAGTACACTGAAGCTTTCTTT
CDR3 protein: CASSGQYTEAFF

D gene: .
J gene: TRBJ2-1
clone size: .
V gene: TRBV7-2
CDR3 DNA: TGTGCCAGCAGCTTAGAAGTAGGAGGCAGCTTAGAGCAGTTCTTC
CDR3 protein: CASSLEVGGSLEQFF

D gene: .
J gene: TRBJ1-1
clone size: .
V gene: TRBV4-1
CDR3 DNA: TGCGCCAGCAGCCAAGGGGTGGCCACTGAAGCTTTCTTT
CDR3 protein: CASSQGVATEAFF

D gene: .
J gene: TRBJ2-5
clone size: .
V gene: TRBV5-5
CDR3 DNA: TGTGCCAGCAGCTTTCAGGCAGGGACACAAGAGACCCAGTACTTC
CDR3 protein: CASSFQAGTQETQYF

D gene: TRBD2
J gene: TRBJ2-2
clone size: few
V gene: TRBV5-1
CDR3 DNA: TGCGCCAGCAGCCCGGGGGGACTAGCGGCAACCGGGGAGCTGTTTTTT
CDR3 protein: CASSPGGLAATGELFF

D gene: .
J gene: TRBJ2-4
clone size: few
V gene: TRBV7-9
CDR3 DNA: TGTGCCAGCAGCTTCAGTGAGGTATCATGGGACTTC
CDR3 protein: CASSFSEVSWDF

D gene: .
J gene: TRBJ1-5
clone size: many
V gene: TRBV3-1
CDR3 DNA: TGTGCCAGCAGCTTAGGGGTTGGGAATCAGCCCCAGCATTTT
CDR3 protein: CASSLGVGNQPQHF

D gene: TRBD1
J gene: TRBJ1-3
clone size: .
V gene: TRBV5-4
CDR3 DNA: TGTGCCAGCAGCCTGGGACAGTACTCTGGAAACACCATATATTTT
CDR3 protein: CASSLGQYSGNTIYF

D gene: .
J gene: TRBJ2-3
clone size: many
V gene: TRBV12-3/TRBV12-4
CDR3 DNA: TGTGCCAGCAGCCCCGGGACTCCGGATACGCAGTATTTT
CDR3 protein: CASSPGTPDTQYF

D gene: TRBD1
J gene: TRBJ1-4
clone size: few
V gene: TRBV5-1
CDR3 DNA: TGCGCCAGCAGCTCGGACAGGGTTGAAAAACTGTTTTTT
CDR3 protein: CASSSDRVEKLFF